Following are 5 T cell receptor beta chains from one sample sequenced in a study of blood T cell repertoires in COVID-19. The table came from immunoSEQ multiplex PCR; TCRdb's copy has only in-frame clones and leaves some out. This repertoire shows 150,000 or so clones, roughly 80% found once; its top ten account for about 29%. Sample: peripheral blood. These receptors were collected from a woman in her fifties or sixties with acute or convalescent COVID-19.

This chain links TRBV19 with TRBJ2-1, with 8 bases that match TRBD1. J lost 6 bases, V lost 3 bases, and 4 bases had no gene match. CDR1 is LNHDA, CDR2 SQIVND, per germline (reference sequence). The CDR3 sequence is 14 residues long. CDR3 nucleotides: TGTGCCAGTAGTATCCGCAGGGGGCTCAATGAGCAGTTCTTC. Amino acids: CASSIRRGLNEQFF.

This clone was seen only a few times. V usage is TRBV6-1 and J usage is TRBJ1-2; a weak D match, TRBD1 (5 bases). Trimming took 1 base from V and 2 from J, leaving 32 bases between them. Germline CDR1 and CDR2: MNHNS and SASEGT. The CDR3 contains 22 residues. CDR3 residues: CASSEEAGRWTDSYIINYGYTF. The CDR3 DNA reads TGTGCCAGCAGTGAAGAGGCAGGGCGATGGACCGACTCATACATTATAAACTATGGCTACACCTTC.

The rearrangement links TRBV7-8 to TRBJ2-5; the D gene is possibly TRBD2 (6 bases). Germline CDR1 is SGHVS and CDR2 is FQNEAQ. The CDR3 is made up of 15 amino acids. Trimming pared 1 base from V and 5 bases from J, leaving 14 bases between. The CDR3 spells CASSLGGTLVETQYF. CDR3 bases: TGTGCCAGCAGCTTAGGGGGGACTCTCGTGGAGACCCAGTACTTC.

CDR3 sequence (DNA): TGTGCCAGCAGCTTGCCCGCCGGGACAGGGGGCGGGCGGGAGACCCAGTACTTC. This encodes CASSLPAGTGGGRETQYF. V is TRBV5-8 and J is TRBJ2-5, with TRBD1 identical over 12 bases. Germline assignment: CDR1 SGHTS and CDR2 YDEGEE. The CDR3 extends over 18 amino acids. V trimming: 1 base; J trimming: 5 bases; junction bases outside the gene matches: 12. Full variable domain (rest looked up from reference TRBV5-8 and TRBJ2-5): EAGVTQSPTHLIKTRGQQATLRCSPISGHTSVYWYQQALGLGLQFLLWYDEGEERNRGNFPPRFSGRQFPNYSSELNVNALELEDSALYLCASSLPAGTGGGRETQYFGPGTRLLVL.

The chain uses TRBV2 and TRBJ2-2, with 10 bases aligning to TRBD2. Trimming at V came to 7 bases and at J to 3 bases, leaving 8 bases not matched to a gene. The germline CDR1 and CDR2 sequences are SNHLY and FYNNEI. The CDR3 extends over 16 amino acids. The CDR3 loop reads CASKRLAGADTGELFF. Written as DNA, the CDR3 is TGTGCCAGCAAAAGGCTAGCGGGGGCCGACACCGGGGAGCTGTTTTTT.